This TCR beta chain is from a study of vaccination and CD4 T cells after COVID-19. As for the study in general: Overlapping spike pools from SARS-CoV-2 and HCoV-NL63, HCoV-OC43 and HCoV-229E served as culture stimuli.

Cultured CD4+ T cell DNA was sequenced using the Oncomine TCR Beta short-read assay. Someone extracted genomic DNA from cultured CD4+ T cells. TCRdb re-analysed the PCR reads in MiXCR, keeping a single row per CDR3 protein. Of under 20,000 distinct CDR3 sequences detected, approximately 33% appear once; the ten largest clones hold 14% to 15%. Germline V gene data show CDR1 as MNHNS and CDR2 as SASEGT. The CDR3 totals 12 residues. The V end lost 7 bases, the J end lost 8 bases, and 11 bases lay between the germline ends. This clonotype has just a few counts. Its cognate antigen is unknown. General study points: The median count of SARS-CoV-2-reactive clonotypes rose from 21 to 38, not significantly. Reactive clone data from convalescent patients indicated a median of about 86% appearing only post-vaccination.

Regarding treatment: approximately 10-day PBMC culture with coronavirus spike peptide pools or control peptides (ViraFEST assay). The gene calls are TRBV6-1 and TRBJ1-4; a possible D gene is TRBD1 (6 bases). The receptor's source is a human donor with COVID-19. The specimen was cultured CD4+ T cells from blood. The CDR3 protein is CASNQGGEKLFF. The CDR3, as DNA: TGTGCCAGCAACCAAGGGGGGGAAAAACTGTTTTTT.